The rows below give T cell receptor beta chains drawn from one sample of a study of tumor-infiltrating lymphocytes in primary liver carcinoma. TCRdb reprocessed the multiplex PCR reads via MiXCR and lists one record per CDR3 protein. The top ten clones hold roughly 9% of a sample with 90,000 to 150,000 distinct CDR3 sequences, about 59% of them seen once. Sequences were obtained from liver tumor tissue from sampling region 1. Receptor source: a woman aged 55 to 70 with primary liver carcinoma and hepatitis B virus infection. CDR3s include the opening cysteine and the closing phenylalanine or tryptophan. The order of the fields is CDR3 protein, J gene, V gene.

CASRERDSEQFF | TRBJ2-1 | TRBV11-3
CASSIGTAHLEGQYF | TRBJ2-5 | TRBV5-1
CASSLLALGAEAFF | TRBJ1-1 | TRBV6-5
CASSESLGNTEAFF | TRBJ1-1 | TRBV10-1
CASSLTGDTEAFF | TRBJ1-1 | TRBV11-3
CSAWDTGELFF | TRBJ2-2 | TRBV20-1
CATSNRDRGTDTQYF | TRBJ2-3 | TRBV15
CASYLNPGFGANVLTF | TRBJ2-6 | TRBV28
CATSRDQVRVEQYF | TRBJ2-7 | TRBV15
CASSLGAGSYGYTF | TRBJ1-2 | TRBV7-9
CASSLSPDMSSYEQYF | TRBJ2-7 | TRBV7-3
CVSSFDTDDEQFF | TRBJ2-1 | TRBV11-1